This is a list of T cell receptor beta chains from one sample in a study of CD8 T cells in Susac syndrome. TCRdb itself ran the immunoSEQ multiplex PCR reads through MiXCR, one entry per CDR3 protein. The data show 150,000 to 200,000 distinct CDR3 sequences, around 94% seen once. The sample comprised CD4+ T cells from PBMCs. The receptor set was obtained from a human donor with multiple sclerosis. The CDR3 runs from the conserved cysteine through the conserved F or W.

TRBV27 CASSLFWQETQYF
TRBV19 CASSMGQRENEQFF
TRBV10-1 CASSEGTATDTQYF
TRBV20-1 CSAPIGTGGETQYF
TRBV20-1 CSATLGIAYEQYF
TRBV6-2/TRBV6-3 CASSLGPGNQPQHF
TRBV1 CTSPGTGTHYGYTF
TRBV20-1 CSASVLGESTDTQYF
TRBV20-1 CSARLTSGNYEQYF
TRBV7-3 CASSLSSGETQYF
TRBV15 CATSNDRGSMTETQYF
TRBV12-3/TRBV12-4 CASAGGSSYEQYF
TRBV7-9 CASSPTTQSSYNEQFF
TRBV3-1 CASSQNPGTLRPEAFF
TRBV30 CAWSETSSTDTQYF
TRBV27 CASSRRDMGLAAQETQYF
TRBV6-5 CASSYSQGNYGYTF
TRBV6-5 CASTSRGQTLEAFF
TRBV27 CASSLVQGAVEKLFF
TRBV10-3 CAISPIERGRGYTF
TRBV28 CASSQVVMNTEAFF
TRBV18 CASSPSDKNIQYF
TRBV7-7 CASSVNSRLGGELFF
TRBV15 CATQGGNNEKLFF
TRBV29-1 CSAGQGDTEAFF
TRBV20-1 CSAGRTGPYNEQFF
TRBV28 CASSPVTGGSTEAFF
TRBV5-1 CASSLARTGEAFF
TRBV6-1 CASSVGSGTFSYEQYF
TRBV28 CASRGYTEAFF
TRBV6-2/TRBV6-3 CASSWTSNQPQHF
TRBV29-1 CSVEVWGSSTDTQYF